One and the same sample provided the 7 T cell receptor beta chains below, sequenced in a study of OX40 agonist ivuxolimab in advanced cancers. Repertoires were generated with immunoSEQ multiplex PCR, while TCRdb's copy carries only in-frame clones and drops some. Seen here are about 84,000 clones, 84% observed once, and the top ten hold approximately 2.6%. The specimen comprised CD4+ or CD8+ T cells sorted from blood, sampled in a trial of the OX40 agonist ivuxolimab. These receptors were obtained from an adult with an advanced solid tumor such as melanoma, head and neck, liver or kidney cancer.

The chain recombines TRBV4-2 with TRBJ1-2; no clear D. The CDR3 is 12 amino acids. Trimming removed 3 bases at V and 8 bases at J, with 10 bases between. Per germline, CDR1 LGHNA and CDR2 YNFKEQ. The CDR3 nucleotides read TGTGCCAGCAGCCAGGATGAATTGGGCTACACCTTC. Translating it yields CASSQDELGYTF.

The gene calls are TRBV28 and TRBJ2-3, with 10 bases identical to TRBD2. Per the germline V gene, CDR1 is MDHEN and CDR2 is SYDVKM. V lost 4 bases and J lost 3; bases outside the gene matches: 10. The CDR3 is 17 residues long. The CDR3: CASSSSGGAGLTDTQYF. CDR3 coding DNA: TGTGCCAGCAGTTCTAGCGGGGGCGCGGGACTTACAGATACGCAGTATTTT.

The chain carries TRBV7-3 and TRBJ1-3, with unresolved D. The CDR3 covers 15 residues. From germline, CDR1 is SGHTA and CDR2 FQGTGA. V dropped 6 bases and J dropped 2 bases, with 14 bases sitting between them. For the CDR3, the DNA is TGTGCCAGCAGGCCATGTGGGAAGCCTGGAAACACCATATATTTT. It translates to CASRPCGKPGNTIYF.

This rearrangement joins TRBV5-6 to TRBJ2-7; D gene uncertain. Trimming stripped 0 bases from V and 2 bases from J, with 15 bases between. Germline CDR1 reads SGHDT; CDR2 reads YYEEEE. The CDR3 length is 16 residues. The CDR3 loop is CASSLAGFPQTYEQYF. The CDR3 nucleotides read TGTGCCAGCAGCTTGGCCGGGTTCCCACAAACCTACGAGCAGTACTTC.

This sequence joins TRBV6-4 and TRBJ2-2; 7 bases fit TRBD2. CDR1 and CDR2 (germline): MRHNA, SNTAGT. V shed 5 bases and J 5 bases; nucleotides not matched to a gene: 8. The CDR3 has 15 residues. CDR3 loop: CASSSDRGVTGELFF. In nucleotides, the CDR3 is TGTGCCAGCAGTTCGGACCGGGGGGTAACCGGGGAGCTGTTTTTT.

This clone was seen only once. The rearrangement joins TRBV11-2 to TRBJ2-3, with 7 bases matching TRBD2. V shed 5 bases and J 0 bases; nucleotides not matched to a gene: 11. CDR3 length equals 17 residues. Per the germline V gene, CDR1 is SGHAT and CDR2 is FQNNGV. This CDR3 is CASSLRGAGYSTDTQYF. The DNA of the CDR3 is TGTGCCAGCAGCCTACGAGGAGCGGGGTACAGCACAGATACGCAGTATTTT.

This clone was detected only a few times. The chain is built from TRBV25-1 and TRBJ1-1; D ambiguous. CDR1 and CDR2 from the germline V gene are MGHDK and SYGVNS. The CDR3 is made up of 11 amino acids. V was pared by 8 bases and J by 1 base, with 5 bases between. CDR3 protein: CASDQNTEAFF. The CDR3 DNA reads as TGTGCCAGCGACCAGAACACTGAAGCTTTCTTT. The full variable domain, in which reference TRBV25-1 and TRBJ1-1 provide the parts outside the CDR3, is EADIYQTPRYLVIGTGKKITLECSQTMGHDKMYWYQQDPGMELHLIHYSYGVNSTEKGDLSSESTVSRIRTEHFPLTLESARPSHTSQYLCASDQNTEAFFGQGTRLTVV.